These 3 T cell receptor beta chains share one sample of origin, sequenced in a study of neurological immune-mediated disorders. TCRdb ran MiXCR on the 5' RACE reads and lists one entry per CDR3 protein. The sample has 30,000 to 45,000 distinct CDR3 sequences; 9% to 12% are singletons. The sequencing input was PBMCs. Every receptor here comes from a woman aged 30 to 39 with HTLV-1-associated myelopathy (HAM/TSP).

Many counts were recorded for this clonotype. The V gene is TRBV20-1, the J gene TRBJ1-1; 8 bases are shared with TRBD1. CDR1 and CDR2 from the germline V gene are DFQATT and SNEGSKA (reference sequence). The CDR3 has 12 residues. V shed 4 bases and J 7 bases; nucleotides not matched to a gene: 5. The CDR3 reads CSANRGGGEAFF. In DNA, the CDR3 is TGCAGTGCTAACAGGGGGGGGGGTGAAGCTTTCTTT.

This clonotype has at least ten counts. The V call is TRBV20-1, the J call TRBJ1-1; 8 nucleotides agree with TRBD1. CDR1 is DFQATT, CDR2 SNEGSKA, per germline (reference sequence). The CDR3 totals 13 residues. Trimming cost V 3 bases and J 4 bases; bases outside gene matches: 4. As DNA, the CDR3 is TGCAGTGCTAGGGTCCAGGGGGCCACTGAAGCTTTCTTT. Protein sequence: CSARVQGATEAFF.

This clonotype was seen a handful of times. The CDR3 region has the DNA TGTGCCAGCAGCCAATTGAGCGGGGGGCTAGCCAAAAACATTCAGTACTTC. Its protein is CASSQLSGGLAKNIQYF. The chain joins TRBV4-2 to TRBJ2-4; 9 bases map to TRBD2. The CDR3 is 17 residues long. Germline V CDR1 and CDR2: LGHNA, YNFKEQ. V shed 2 bases and J 0 bases; nucleotides not matched to a gene: 5.